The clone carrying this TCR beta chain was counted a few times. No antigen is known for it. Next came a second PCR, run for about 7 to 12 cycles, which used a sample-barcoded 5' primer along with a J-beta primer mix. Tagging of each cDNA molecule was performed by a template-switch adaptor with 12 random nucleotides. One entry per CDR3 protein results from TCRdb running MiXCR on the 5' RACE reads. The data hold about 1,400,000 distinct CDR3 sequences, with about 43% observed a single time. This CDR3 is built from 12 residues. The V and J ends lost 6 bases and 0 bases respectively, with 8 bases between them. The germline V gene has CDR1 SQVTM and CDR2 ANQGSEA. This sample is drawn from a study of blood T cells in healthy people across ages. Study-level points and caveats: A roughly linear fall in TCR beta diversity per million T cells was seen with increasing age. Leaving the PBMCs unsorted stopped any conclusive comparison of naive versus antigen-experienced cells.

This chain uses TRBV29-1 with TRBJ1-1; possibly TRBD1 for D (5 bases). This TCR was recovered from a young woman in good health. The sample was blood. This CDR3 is CSVGRVNTEAFF. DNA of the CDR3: TGCAGCGTGGGCAGGGTGAACACTGAAGCTTTCTTT.